One sample yielded the 4 T cell receptor beta chains listed below, sequenced in a study of regulatory T cells in long-lasting Graves disease (dated by TCRdb to 2020 to 2023). The library was built by means of multiplex PCR. Sequencing used an Illumina HiSeq 4000. iRepertoire HTBI primers and Arm-PCR amplification of CDR3 regions were used to construct TCR beta libraries. TCRdb applied fastp at Q25 and MiXCR to the public reads, then kept only in-frame beta chains. Records with the same CDR3 protein are collapsed into one entry carrying the most frequent genes and DNA. The sample records just over 600,000 distinct CDR3 sequences, 16% of which are singletons. The top ten clones comprise approximately 18% of the sample. The label giving this sample's time point can be read as: newly diagnosed GD, antithyroid drugs for less than 3 months. For both TCR sequencing and RNA sequencing, RNA was extracted from PBMCs in TRIzol.

The same data also contributed to another study, on T cells in Graves' hyperthyroidism and ophthalmopathy.

The source was peripheral blood mononuclear cells (PBMCs), collected at new diagnosis, from a patient treated with antithyroid drugs. The receptors shown here come from a woman aged 30 to 39 with Graves disease. Donor details come from another sample of the same person, matched by shared clones.

This clonotype appeared a few times. This chain links TRBV3-1 with TRBJ1-1; D gene unclear. This CDR3 region has 15 residues. Trimming shortened V by 0 bases and J by 2 bases, and 10 bases separated the two germline ends. Germline V lookup: CDR1 LGHDT, CDR2 YNNKEL (reference sequence). The CDR3 sequence: CASSQELPANTEAFF. The CDR3 DNA follows: TGTGCCAGCAGCCAAGAGTTGCCAGCCAACACTGAAGCTTTCTTT.

The chain uses TRBV7-9 and TRBJ1-4; D is uncertain. The CDR3 spans 13 residues. The germline gives CDR1 SEHNR, CDR2 FQNEAQ (reference sequence). V dropped 5 bases and J dropped 3 bases, with 7 bases sitting between them. CDR3 bases: TGTGCCAGCAGCCGACGGCCTAATGAAAAACTGTTTTTT. Protein product: CASSRRPNEKLFF. Based on the CDR3 plus reference TRBV7-9 and TRBJ1-4, the full variable domain is DTGVSQNPRHKITKRGQNVTFRCDPISEHNRLYWYRQTLGQGPEFLTYFQNEAQLEKSRLLSDRFSAERPKGSFSTLEIQRTEQGDSAMYLCASSRRPNEKLFFGSGTQLSVL.

Concerning this clonotype: This may stem from a read error, because a much larger clone lies one nucleotide away. The chain links TRBV9 to TRBJ2-1; D is uncertain. Trimming pared 3 bases from V and 0 bases from J, leaving 4 bases between. The germline CDR1 and CDR2 sequences are SGDLS and YYNGEE. The CDR3 loop spans 13 amino acids. The CDR3: CASSASSYNEQFF. The CDR3, as DNA: TGTGCCAGCAGCGCCAGCTCCTACAATGAGCAGTTCTTC.

V is TRBV30 and J is TRBJ2-7; the match to TRBD1 covers 7 bases. Unmatched junction bases numbered 6, after V lost 3 bases and J lost 7 bases. The V gene's germline CDR1 is GTSNPN and CDR2 SVGIG (reference sequence). The CDR3 contains 12 residues. The CDR3 coding sequence is TGTGCCTGGAGCCCAGGGGGAAGGGAGCAGTACTTC. Amino acids: CAWSPGGREQYF.